A single sample is the source of the 27 T cell receptor beta chains below, sequenced in a study of shared clonotypes between healthy human individuals. Repertoires were generated with immunoSEQ multiplex PCR, while TCRdb's copy carries only in-frame clones and drops some. Here the sample spans 2 million to 2.5 million clones, approximately 93% being singletons. The sequenced material came from naive CD4+ T cells from PBMCs. Sample subset: CD45RA+ positively selected. These TCRs come from a man in his late teens or twenties in good health. Some clones in this sample may be carry-over from other donors' samples.

The chain is built from TRBV7-9 and TRBJ2-2; a weak D match, TRBD2 (5 bases). The CDR3 is 15 amino acids. Germline V gene data show CDR1 as SEHNR and CDR2 as FQNEAQ (reference sequence). V lost 0 bases and J lost 6, with 11 bases in between. In nucleotides, the CDR3 is TGTGCCAGCAGCTTAGCGGAGCGGCGGTCCGGGGAGCTGTTTTTT. Translated, it gives CASSLAERRSGELFF.

Comments on this clone: The sample carries other DNA sequences with the same CDR3. This chain uses TRBV9 with TRBJ2-5, with D perhaps matching TRBD2 (7 bases). CDR3 length equals 14 residues. Trimming pared 0 bases from V and 5 bases from J, leaving 11 bases between. Germline V gene sequence: CDR1 SGDLS, CDR2 YYNGEE. CDR3 residues: CASSVAGGPETQYF. The CDR3, as DNA: TGTGCCAGCAGCGTAGCCGGGGGGCCCGAGACCCAGTACTTC.

This chain joins TRBV28 and TRBJ2-7; 8 nucleotides align to TRBD2. This CDR3 contains 18 residues. V was pared by 3 bases and J by 0 bases, with 13 bases of the junction left unmatched. Germline CDR1 reads MDHEN; CDR2 reads SYDVKM. DNA for the CDR3: TGTGCCAGCAGTTTGAACGCGGGGGGCAGTACGAGCTCCTACGAGCAGTACTTC. Its translation is CASSLNAGGSTSSYEQYF.

A single count supports this clone. This chain links TRBV2 with TRBJ2-5; 7 bases match TRBD1. There are 15 residues in the CDR3. Trimming at V came to 3 bases and at J to 5 bases, leaving 9 bases not matched to a gene. The germline V gene has CDR1 SNHLY and CDR2 FYNNEI. CDR3 protein: CASSDIQGVGETQYF. CDR3 coding DNA: TGTGCCAGCAGTGATATTCAGGGGGTTGGGGAGACCCAGTACTTC.

This clone was detected once. The rearrangement joins TRBV27 to TRBJ2-7, with D perhaps TRBD1 (5 bases). V lost 6 bases to trimming and J lost 2 bases, with 26 bases between them. CDR1 and CDR2 (germline): MNHEY, SMNVEV (reference sequence). CDR3 length: 18 amino acids. DNA for the CDR3: TGTGCCAGCAGCAGCCACCGACCTCAGGGTTTAGGGGCCTACGAGCAGTACTTC. Protein sequence: CASSSHRPQGLGAYEQYF.

The chain carries TRBV6-5 and TRBJ2-3; the match to TRBD1 covers 7 bases. Germline V gene sequence: CDR1 MNHEY, CDR2 SVGAGI. V dropped 5 bases and J dropped 3; count of bases not matched to a gene: 5. The CDR3 is 14 amino acids. The CDR3 spells CASSDRVGTDTQYF. As DNA, the CDR3 is TGTGCCAGCAGTGACAGGGTCGGGACAGATACGCAGTATTTT.

The chain employs TRBV28 and TRBJ1-2; D ambiguous. The germline V gene encodes CDR1 MDHEN and CDR2 SYDVKM. The ends were cut back, 7 bases at V and 6 bases at J, with 21 bases in the middle. This CDR3 has 15 residues. The CDR3 is CASTLLLGPKDGYTF. Written as DNA, the CDR3 is TGTGCCAGCACCCTTCTTCTTGGGCCCAAAGATGGCTACACCTTC.

The rearrangement joins TRBV29-1 to TRBJ2-4, with D unresolved. From germline, CDR1 is SQVTM and CDR2 ANQGSEA. The ends were cut back, 2 bases at V and 0 bases at J, with 8 bases in the middle. This CDR3 is 14 amino acids long. This chain's CDR3 is CSVEQILAKNIQYF. For the CDR3, the DNA is TGCAGCGTTGAACAGATACTAGCCAAAAACATTCAGTACTTC.

V usage is TRBV27 and J usage is TRBJ2-7, with D unclear. This CDR3 is 15 amino acids long. Germline V gene lookup returns CDR1 MNHEY and CDR2 SMNVEV (reference sequence). With 5 bases removed from V and 1 base from J, the gap between germline ends came to 15 bases. This CDR3 is CASSPLGKLSYEQYF. The CDR3 coding sequence is TGTGCCAGCAGTCCTCTAGGGAAACTTTCCTACGAGCAGTACTTC.

The chain joins TRBV4-2 to TRBJ1-1, with 7 bases matching TRBD1. Trimming at V came to 5 bases and at J to 3 bases, leaving 9 bases not matched to a gene. The CDR3 has 15 amino acids. Germline lookup yields CDR1 LGHNA and CDR2 YNFKEQ. This CDR3 is CASSGRHRGDTEAFF. The CDR3, as DNA: TGTGCCAGCAGCGGAAGACACAGGGGAGACACTGAAGCTTTCTTT.

This clone has more than one count but fewer than ten. The rearrangement links TRBV29-1 to TRBJ1-1; D unclear. Germline V gene data show CDR1 as SQVTM and CDR2 as ANQGSEA. V shed 0 bases and J shed 5 bases, with 7 bases lying between them. The CDR3 is 12 residues long. CDR3 amino acids: CSVEEARTEAFF. CDR3 in DNA: TGCAGCGTTGAAGAGGCTAGGACTGAAGCTTTCTTT.

This clone was seen just once. The sample has other DNA sequences that encode this CDR3 too. The V gene is TRBV5-1, the J gene TRBJ2-7; TRBD1 aligns across 9 bases. V lost 2 bases to trimming and J lost 2 bases; unmatched junction nucleotides: 2. The CDR3 is 14 residues long. Per germline, CDR1 SGHRS and CDR2 YFSETQ. The CDR3 region has the DNA TGCGCCAGCAGCTTTAACAGGGGGCCCTACGAGCAGTACTTC. Protein product: CASSFNRGPYEQYF.

On this clone: An end of the junction does not agree with germline; a read error may underlie this. The chain carries TRBV7-9 and TRBJ1-2, with a possible D match to TRBD1 (6 bases). Germline loops: CDR1 SEHNR, CDR2 FQNEAQ (reference sequence). The CDR3 is made up of 13 amino acids. CDR3 protein: CASSRGGAHGHTF. The CDR3 DNA sequence: TGTGCCAGCAGCCGTGGGGGGGCGCATGGCCACACCTTC.

The genes are TRBV28 and TRBJ1-5, with D possibly being TRBD1 (5 bases). The germline gives CDR1 MDHEN, CDR2 SYDVKM. This CDR3 contains 15 residues. V lost 4 bases and J 4 bases, leaving 14 bases between the germline ends. The CDR3 coding sequence is TGTGCCAGCAGTTCGCCGGGGGGGAGGAATCAGCCCCAGCATTTT. This codes for CASSSPGGRNQPQHF.

J is TRBJ2-7 and V is TRBV14; tentative D call: TRBD1 (6 bases). This CDR3 contains 15 residues. The germline CDR1 and CDR2 sequences are SGHDN and FVKESK. V lost 2 bases and J 3 bases, leaving 14 bases between the germline ends. CDR3 DNA sequence: TGTGCCAGCAGCCAACTACAGGGAACCTACTACGAGCAGTACTTC. As protein: CASSQLQGTYYEQYF.

The V gene is TRBV18, the J gene TRBJ2-2; unclear D gene. Germline V gene sequence: CDR1 KGHSH, CDR2 LQKENI. The CDR3 runs to 16 residues. With 3 bases removed from V and 0 bases from J, the gap between germline ends came to 11 bases. CDR3: CASSPALTSNTGELFF. The CDR3 coding sequence is TGTGCCAGCTCACCGGCGCTAACATCGAACACCGGGGAGCTGTTTTTT.

The chain joins TRBV11-1 to TRBJ1-2, with D uncertain. The CDR3 consists of 13 residues. The V end lost 1 base, the J end lost 6 bases, and 9 bases lay between the germline ends. Germline lookup yields CDR1 SGHAT and CDR2 FQDESV (reference sequence). DNA of the CDR3: TGTGCCAGCAGCTTAGAGGCGGGTCATGGCTACACCTTC. Residues: CASSLEAGHGYTF.

This chain joins TRBV9 and TRBJ2-3; 15 positions agree with TRBD2. V was clipped by 4 bases and J by 4 bases; unmatched bases: 10. Germline V gene lookup returns CDR1 SGDLS and CDR2 YYNGEE. The CDR3 is 18 amino acids. Here the CDR3 reads CASSPRGLAGGGADTQYF. CDR3 coding DNA: TGTGCCAGCAGCCCCCGGGGACTAGCGGGAGGCGGGGCAGATACGCAGTATTTT.

The rearrangement joins TRBV10-3 to TRBJ2-3; 12 positions agree with TRBD2. The CDR3 loop spans 16 amino acids. The V gene end was trimmed by 3 bases and the J gene end by 3 bases; junction bases not matched to a gene: 4. Germline CDR1 ENHRY, CDR2 SYGVKD. The CDR3 DNA sequence: TGTGCCATCAGTGACCGACTAGCGGGAGATACAGATACGCAGTATTTT. This codes for CAISDRLAGDTDTQYF.

Note on this clone: Other DNA sequences within the sample encode an identical CDR3. CDR3 bases: TGTGCCAGTAGTGTTACAGGGGGCGGCGGCTACACCTTC. This encodes CASSVTGGGGYTF. The gene calls are TRBV19 and TRBJ1-2; 9 bases are a match to TRBD1. The length of the CDR3 is 13 residues. Per germline, CDR1 LNHDA and CDR2 SQIVND (reference sequence). The V gene end was trimmed by 5 bases and the J gene end by 8 bases; junction bases not matched to a gene: 6.

This CDR3 is CASSYSAAQETQYF. CDR3 sequence (DNA): TGTGCCAGCAGTTACTCGGCTGCGCAAGAGACCCAGTACTTC. The V and J genes are TRBV6-5 and TRBJ2-5, with D uncertain. V gave up 0 bases and J gave up 2 bases, with 7 bases separating them. CDR1 and CDR2 (germline): MNHEY, SVGAGI. This CDR3 has 14 residues.

Turning to this clone: This specimen includes other DNA sequences encoding the same CDR3. V and J are TRBV19 and TRBJ2-1, with 11 bases aligning to TRBD2. The CDR3 loop spans 16 amino acids. CDR1 and CDR2 (germline): LNHDA, SQIVND (reference sequence). After removal of 4 bases from V and 0 bases from J, the junction contained 2 bases not matched to a gene. The CDR3 bases are TGTGCCAGTAGTACTACTAGCGGGAGCTCCTACAATGAGCAGTTCTTC. Translating it yields CASSTTSGSSYNEQFF.

Details on this clone: Within the sample, other DNA sequences also encode this same CDR3. This chain connects TRBV28 to TRBJ2-3; D uncertain. V lost 1 base and J 2 bases, leaving 10 bases between the germline ends. The CDR3 is 15 residues long. Per germline, CDR1 MDHEN and CDR2 SYDVKM. The CDR3, as DNA: TGTGCCAGCAGTTTATCGGCAGGATACACAGATACGCAGTATTTT. It specifies CASSLSAGYTDTQYF.

V and J are TRBV5-5 and TRBJ2-7, with D possibly being TRBD1 (6 bases). Germline values: CDR1 SGHKS, CDR2 YYEKEE (reference sequence). V lost 4 bases and J 3 bases, leaving 14 bases between the germline ends. The CDR3 is 14 amino acids. CDR3 nucleotide sequence: TGTGCCAGCAGCAAGGGACAACCGCGCTACGAGCAGTACTTC. This translates into CASSKGQPRYEQYF.

Remarks on this clone: The same CDR3 can be traced to other DNA sequences in this sample. This chain uses TRBV5-1 with TRBJ2-7, with 10 bases identical to TRBD2. Per the germline V gene, CDR1 is SGHRS and CDR2 is YFSETQ. The CDR3 consists of 15 residues. The trim removed 0 bases at V and 2 bases at J, leaving 2 bases unmatched. CDR3: CASSLGLAGPYEQYF. The CDR3 DNA sequence: TGCGCCAGCAGCTTGGGACTAGCGGGTCCCTACGAGCAGTACTTC. The entire variable domain, with the rest obtained from reference TRBV5-1 and TRBJ2-7, is as follows: KAGVTQTPRYLIKTRGQQVTLSCSPISGHRSVSWYQQTPGQGLQFLFEYFSETQRNKGNFPGRFSGRQFSNSRSEMNVSTLELGDSALYLCASSLGLAGPYEQYFGPGTRLTVT.

This sequence joins TRBV9 and TRBJ2-3; D remains unclear. The CDR3 consists of 14 residues. V shed 0 bases and J shed 6 bases, with 11 bases lying between them. The germline CDR1 and CDR2 sequences are SGDLS and YYNGEE. The CDR3 DNA reads as TGTGCCAGCAGCGTAGAAAGCATCACGGATACGCAGTATTTT. It specifies CASSVESITDTQYF.

The rearrangement uses TRBV19 and TRBJ2-1; TRBD2 is a possible D gene (5 bases). Germline V gene lookup returns CDR1 LNHDA and CDR2 SQIVND (reference sequence). Trimming shortened V by 3 bases and J by 7 bases, and 13 bases separated the two germline ends. The CDR3 runs 14 residues. The CDR3 region has the DNA TGTGCCAGTAGTATCGCGCGGGCCAGGAATGAGCAGTTCTTC. This codes for CASSIARARNEQFF.